The next 25 T cell receptor beta chains were all read from a single sample in a study of T cell repertoires in cytomegalovirus infection. MiXCR, applied by TCRdb to the reads, yields one record per CDR3 protein. In the table there are 130,000 or so distinct CDR3 sequences, roughly 6% of which are singletons. What was sequenced was PBMCs. The receptor set was obtained from a human donor in good health (CMV status not recorded). Some clones in this sample may be carry-over from other donors' samples.

V and J are TRBV19 and TRBJ1-1; 7 nucleotides agree with TRBD1. The CDR3 totals 12 residues. V dropped 5 bases and J dropped 4; count of bases not matched to a gene: 1. CDR1 and CDR2 from the germline V gene are LNHDA and SQIVND (reference sequence). CDR3 DNA: TGTGCCAGTAGTTACAGGGGCACTGAAGCTTTCTTT. This encodes CASSYRGTEAFF.

This clonotype was counted ten times or more. The genes are TRBV14 and TRBJ2-7; D perhaps matches TRBD2 (6 bases). V lost 5 bases and J lost 7, with 12 bases in between. This CDR3 has 12 amino acids. Germline values: CDR1 SGHDN, CDR2 FVKESK. The CDR3 DNA reads as TGTGCCAGCAGCTCGGAGGGTTTGGAGCAGTACTTC. Translation gives CASSSEGLEQYF.

To note about this clonotype: A much more abundant neighbour one base away suggests this may be a read error. CDR3 amino acids: CASSPTGGANTGELFF. Written as DNA, the CDR3 is TGCGCCAGCAGCCCGACTGGAGGGGCGAACACCGGGGAGCTGTTTTTT. The V call is TRBV4-1, the J call TRBJ2-2, with a weak D call TRBD2 (6 bases). This CDR3 is 16 amino acids long. Germline V gives CDR1 MGHRA, CDR2 YSYEKL. With 4 bases removed from V and 0 bases from J, the gap between germline ends came to 12 bases.

This clonotype was detected many times. The chain joins TRBV7-8 to TRBJ1-2; 7 positions agree with TRBD1. The germline V gene encodes CDR1 SGHVS and CDR2 FQNEAQ. Trimming removed 5 bases from V and 4 bases from J; junction bases left unmatched: 7. This CDR3 region has 14 residues. CDR3: CASSLGHRGYGYTF. CDR3 bases: TGTGCCAGCAGCCTAGGTCACAGGGGCTATGGCTACACCTTC.

This clonotype appeared many times. The chain uses TRBV20-1 and TRBJ2-3, with 10 bases aligning to TRBD2. The CDR3 is made up of 16 amino acids. J was trimmed by 4 bases and V by 0 bases; bases with no gene match: 7. Germline assignment: CDR1 DFQATT and CDR2 SNEGSKA (reference sequence). The DNA for the CDR3 is TGCAGTGCTAGAGATCCCCTGAGCGGGGGGGCAGATACGCAGTATTTT. Amino acid sequence: CSARDPLSGGADTQYF.

The V call is TRBV15, the J call TRBJ2-5; the match to TRBD1 covers 7 bases. The germline V gene encodes CDR1 LNHNV and CDR2 YYDKDF (reference sequence). CDR3 length equals 13 residues. Losses at the gene ends were 6 bases for V and 5 bases for J; bases not matched to a gene: 6. CDR3 in DNA: TGTGCCACCAGTTGGACAGGCGTGGAGACCCAGTACTTC. Translating gives CATSWTGVETQYF.

The chain uses TRBV6-2 or TRBV6-3 and TRBJ2-3; possibly TRBD2 for D (6 bases). V shed 5 bases and J shed 1 base, with 13 bases lying between them. The CDR3 totals 15 residues. Germline lookup yields CDR1 MNHEY and CDR2 SVGEGT. Here the CDR3 reads CASSRGVVGTDTQYF. In nucleotides, the CDR3 is TGTGCCAGCAGTCGCGGGGTAGTCGGCACAGATACGCAGTATTTT.

The table lists this clonotype with many counts. This sequence joins TRBV12-3 or TRBV12-4 and TRBJ2-7; D remains unclear. The CDR3 sequence is 11 residues long. V was clipped by 5 bases and J by 8 bases, with 10 bases between them. The CDR3 sequence: CASSLQHQQYF. The CDR3 nucleotides read TGTGCCAGCAGTCTACAGCACCAGCAGTACTTC.

This clonotype was detected only a few times. This chain uses TRBV20-1 with TRBJ1-1; D is perhaps TRBD1 (5 bases). The germline gives CDR1 DFQATT, CDR2 SNEGSKA (reference sequence). The CDR3 sequence is 16 residues long. The V gene lost 1 base and the J gene lost 2 bases, with 17 bases spanning the gap. CDR3 nucleotide sequence: TGCAGTGCTAGAGCAGACAGCCTGACATCTAACACTGAAGCTTTCTTT. Its protein product is CSARADSLTSNTEAFF.

This clonotype was picked up many times. The genes are TRBV11-2 and TRBJ2-7, with D possibly being TRBD1 (6 bases). CDR1 is SGHAT and CDR2 is FQNNGV in the germline V gene. Trimming took off 4 bases at V and 4 bases at J, with 14 bases between the two ends. This CDR3 contains 14 residues. The DNA of the CDR3 is TGTGCCAGCAGCTCAGGGGACATCGTGTACGAGCAGTACTTC. It encodes CASSSGDIVYEQYF.

This clonotype was seen repeatedly, ten times or more. The genes are TRBV5-6 and TRBJ2-2, with 14 bases fitting TRBD2. CDR1 SGHDT and CDR2 YYEEEE come from the germline V gene. Germline trimming cut 3 bases from V and 7 bases from J; bases unmatched to any gene: 8. This CDR3 region has 17 residues. The CDR3 nucleotides are TGTGCCAGCAGCTCGGGACTAGCGGGGGCGAAGTACGGGGAGCTGTTTTTT. It yields the protein CASSSGLAGAKYGELFF.

This chain joins TRBV7-9 and TRBJ2-7; 8 positions agree with TRBD1. The J segment lost 10 bases and the V segment lost 5 bases, leaving 13 bases of the junction unmatched. The CDR3 is made up of 14 amino acids. Germline V gene data show CDR1 as SEHNR and CDR2 as FQNEAQ (reference sequence). The CDR3 loop is CASSLTGASTIQYF. CDR3 bases: TGTGCCAGCAGCCTGACAGGGGCCTCTACGATTCAGTACTTC.

This clonotype has just a few counts. The chain couples TRBV6-1 to TRBJ2-7, with 9 bases fitting TRBD1. V lost 4 bases to trimming and J lost 0 bases; unmatched junction nucleotides: 4. The germline V gene encodes CDR1 MNHNS and CDR2 SASEGT. There are 15 residues in the CDR3. CDR3 region: CASSGRQGDSYEQYF. The CDR3 DNA follows: TGTGCCAGCAGTGGACGACAGGGGGACTCCTACGAGCAGTACTTC.

This clonotype showed up just a few times. Written as DNA, the CDR3 is TGTGCCAGCAGTCCCTGGACTAGCGGGAGTTCAGATACGCAGTATTTT. This gives the protein CASSPWTSGSSDTQYF. The chain combines TRBV27 with TRBJ2-3; TRBD2 aligns across 13 bases. Germline V CDR1 and CDR2: MNHEY, SMNVEV (reference sequence). This CDR3 contains 16 residues. With V trimmed by 5 bases and J by 4 bases, 6 bases remained unmatched.

At least ten counts were recorded for this clonotype. The J gene is TRBJ1-3, the V gene TRBV7-2, with D tentatively TRBD1 (5 bases). This CDR3 contains 14 residues. V shed 5 bases and J shed 0 bases, with 8 bases lying between them. Germline V gene data show CDR1 as SGHTA and CDR2 as FQGNSA. The CDR3 loop reads CASSPTDSGNTIYF. The DNA for the CDR3 is TGTGCCAGCAGCCCGACAGACTCTGGAAACACCATATATTTT.

This clonotype was counted many times. This sequence joins TRBV28 and TRBJ2-3; D is possibly TRBD1 or TRBD2 (5 bases each). This CDR3 is 14 amino acids long. Germline CDR1 is MDHEN and CDR2 is SYDVKM. V was cut by 5 bases and J by 8 bases, with 17 bases left in between. The CDR3 DNA is TGTGCCAGCAGTCCGCAACAGGACTGGGGTACGCAGTATTTT. It is translated as CASSPQQDWGTQYF. The full variable domain, in which reference TRBV28 and TRBJ2-3 provide the parts outside the CDR3, is DVKVTQSSRYLVKRTGEKVFLECVQDMDHENMFWYRQDPGLGLRLIYFSYDVKMKEKGDIPEGYSVSREKKERFSLILESASTNQTSMYLCASSPQQDWGTQYFGPGTRLTVL.

This clonotype was picked up many times. In DNA form, the CDR3 reads TGTGCCAGCAGCTTAAGTAATGAGCAGTTCTTC. Amino acid sequence: CASSLSNEQFF. The rearrangement joins TRBV7-3 to TRBJ2-1, with D unclear. Germline assignment: CDR1 SGHTA and CDR2 FQGTGA. CDR3 length: 11 residues. V lost 1 base and J lost 7, with 2 bases in between.

This clonotype was detected only a few times. V usage is TRBV4-3 and J usage is TRBJ2-1; 7 nucleotides agree with TRBD2. Germline CDR1 LGHNA, CDR2 YSLEER. Trimming took 0 bases from V and 9 from J; bases not matched to a gene: 11. This CDR3 contains 16 residues. The CDR3 loop reads CASSQDYGGGDGEQFF. The CDR3 DNA sequence: TGCGCCAGCAGCCAAGATTATGGTGGGGGGGATGGTGAGCAGTTCTTC.

This clonotype has more than one count but fewer than ten. V usage is TRBV7-2 and J usage is TRBJ1-2; D is perhaps TRBD1 (5 bases). The CDR3 contains 15 residues. Trimming removed 1 base from V and 5 bases from J, with 14 bases in between. CDR1 is SGHTA and CDR2 is FQGNSA in the germline V gene. This CDR3 reads CASSLVSGQPYGYTF. CDR3 DNA sequence: TGTGCCAGCAGCTTAGTCTCAGGACAACCTTATGGCTACACCTTC.

The chain is built from TRBV6-1 and TRBJ2-2; 10 bases match TRBD1. CDR3 length: 15 amino acids. Germline V gene lookup returns CDR1 MNHNS and CDR2 SASEGT. The J segment lost 2 bases and the V segment lost 6 bases, leaving 3 bases of the junction unmatched. CDR3 sequence: CASRRQGANTGELFF. CDR3 nucleotide sequence: TGTGCCAGCAGGAGACAGGGGGCCAACACCGGGGAGCTGTTTTTT.

CDR3 sequence (DNA): TGTGCCAGCAGTTTTTCGGGTGAAGCTTTCTTT. This codes for CASSFSGEAFF. The V and J genes are TRBV12-3 or TRBV12-4 and TRBJ1-1; D gene uncertain. V lost 3 bases and J lost 7, with 6 bases in between. There are 11 residues in the CDR3.

This clonotype has more than one count but fewer than ten. V gene TRBV19 combines with J gene TRBJ2-1; possibly TRBD1 for D (6 bases). Germline V gene sequence: CDR1 LNHDA, CDR2 SQIVND (reference sequence). V was pared by 6 bases and J by 2 bases, with 14 bases between. The length of the CDR3 is 15 residues. CDR3: CASSNRAPTYNEQFF. The CDR3 region has the DNA TGTGCCAGTAGCAACAGGGCACCCACCTACAATGAGCAGTTCTTC.

This clonotype has a count of ten or more. V is TRBV7-9 and J is TRBJ1-6; tentative D call: TRBD1 (6 bases). The length of the CDR3 is 16 residues. V was cut by 5 bases and J by 3 bases, with 14 bases left in between. CDR1 is SEHNR, CDR2 FQNEAQ, per germline (reference sequence). The CDR3 sequence is CASSHRQANYNSPLHF. As DNA, the CDR3 is TGTGCCAGCAGCCACCGACAGGCGAACTATAATTCACCCCTCCACTTT.

The chain links TRBV11-2 to TRBJ1-2; D not certain. The CDR3 is 19 amino acids. CDR1 SGHAT and CDR2 FQNNGV come from the germline V gene. Trimming took off 5 bases at V and 2 bases at J, with 27 bases between the two ends. The CDR3 is CASSPLNDPGSGVNYGYTF. In nucleotides, the CDR3 is TGTGCCAGCAGCCCTCTCAATGATCCGGGCAGCGGAGTGAACTATGGCTACACCTTC.

This clonotype was observed many times. The J gene is TRBJ1-2, the V gene TRBV28; D perhaps matches TRBD1 (5 bases). The CDR3 extends over 13 amino acids. Germline assignment: CDR1 MDHEN and CDR2 SYDVKM. The ends were cut back, 8 bases at V and 0 bases at J, with 10 bases in the middle. The DNA for the CDR3 is TGTGCCAGCTCTTGGACAACTAACTATGGCTACACCTTC. It yields the protein CASSWTTNYGYTF.